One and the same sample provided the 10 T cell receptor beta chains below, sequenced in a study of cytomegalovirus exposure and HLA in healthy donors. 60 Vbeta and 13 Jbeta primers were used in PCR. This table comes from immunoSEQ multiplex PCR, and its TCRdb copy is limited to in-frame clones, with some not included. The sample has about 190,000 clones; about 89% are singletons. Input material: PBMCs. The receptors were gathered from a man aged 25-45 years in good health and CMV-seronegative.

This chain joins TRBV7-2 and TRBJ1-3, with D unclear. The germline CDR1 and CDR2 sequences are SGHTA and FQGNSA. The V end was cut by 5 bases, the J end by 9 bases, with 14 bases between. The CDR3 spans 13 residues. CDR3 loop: CASSRGEFGTIYF. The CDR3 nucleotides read TGTGCCAGCAGCCGCGGGGAGTTCGGCACCATATATTTT.

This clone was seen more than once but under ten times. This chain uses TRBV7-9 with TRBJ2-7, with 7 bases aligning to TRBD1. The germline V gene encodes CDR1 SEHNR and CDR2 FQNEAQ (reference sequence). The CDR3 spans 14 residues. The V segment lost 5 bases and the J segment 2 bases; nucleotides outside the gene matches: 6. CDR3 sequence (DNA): TGTGCCAGCAGCCCGCCGAGGGGGCCCTACGAGCAGTACTTC. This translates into CASSPPRGPYEQYF. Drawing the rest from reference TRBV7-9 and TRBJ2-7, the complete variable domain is DTGVSQNPRHKITKRGQNVTFRCDPISEHNRLYWYRQTLGQGPEFLTYFQNEAQLEKSRLLSDRFSAERPKGSFSTLEIQRTEQGDSAMYLCASSPPRGPYEQYFGPGTRLTVT.

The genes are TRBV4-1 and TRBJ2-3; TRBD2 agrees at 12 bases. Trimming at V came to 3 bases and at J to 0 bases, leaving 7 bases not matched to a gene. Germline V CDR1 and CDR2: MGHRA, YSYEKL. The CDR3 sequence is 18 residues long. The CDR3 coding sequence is TGCGCCAGCAGCCAGGTCACTAGCGGGAGGCCGAGCACAGATACGCAGTATTTT. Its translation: CASSQVTSGRPSTDTQYF.

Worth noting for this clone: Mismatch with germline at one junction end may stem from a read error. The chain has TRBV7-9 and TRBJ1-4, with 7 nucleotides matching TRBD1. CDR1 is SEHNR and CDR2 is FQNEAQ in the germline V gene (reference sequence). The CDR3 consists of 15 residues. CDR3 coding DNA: TGTTCCAGCAGACCATCAGGGGGACGCAATGAAAAACTGTTTTTT. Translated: CSSRPSGGRNEKLFF.

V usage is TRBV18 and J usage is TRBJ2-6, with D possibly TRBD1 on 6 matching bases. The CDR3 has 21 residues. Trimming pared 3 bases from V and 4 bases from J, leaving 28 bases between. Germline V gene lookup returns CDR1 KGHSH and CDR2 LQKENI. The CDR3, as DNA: TGTGCCAGCTCACCGAACAGGGTTCTTATACCCGTCATGGAAGGGGCCAACGTCCTGACTTTC. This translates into CASSPNRVLIPVMEGANVLTF.

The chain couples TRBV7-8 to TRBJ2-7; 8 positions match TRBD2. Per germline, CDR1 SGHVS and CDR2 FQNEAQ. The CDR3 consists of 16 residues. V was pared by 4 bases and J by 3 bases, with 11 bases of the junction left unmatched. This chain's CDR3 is CASSSAGGRGVYEQYF. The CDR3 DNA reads TGTGCCAGCAGCTCTGCGGGGGGACGGGGAGTCTACGAGCAGTACTTC. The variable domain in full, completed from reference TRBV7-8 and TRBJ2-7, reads GAGVSQSPRYKVAKRGQDVALRCDPISGHVSLFWYQQALGQGPEFLTYFQNEAQLDKSGLPSDRFFAERPEGSVSTLKIQRTQQEDSAVYLCASSSAGGRGVYEQYFGPGTRLTVT.

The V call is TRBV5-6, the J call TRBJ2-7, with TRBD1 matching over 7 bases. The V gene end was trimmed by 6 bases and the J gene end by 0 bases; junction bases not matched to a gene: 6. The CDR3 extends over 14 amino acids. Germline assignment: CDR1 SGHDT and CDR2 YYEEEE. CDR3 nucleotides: TGTGCCAGCACCTGGGGACAGAGCTCCTACGAGCAGTACTTC. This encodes CASTWGQSSYEQYF.

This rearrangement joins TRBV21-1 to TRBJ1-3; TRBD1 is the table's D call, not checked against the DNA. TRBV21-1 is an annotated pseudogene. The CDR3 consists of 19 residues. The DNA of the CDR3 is TGTGCCAGCAGCCAGGGTGCGGGACAGGGGACAACCTCTGGAAACACCATATATTTT. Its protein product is CASSQGAGQGTTSGNTIYF.

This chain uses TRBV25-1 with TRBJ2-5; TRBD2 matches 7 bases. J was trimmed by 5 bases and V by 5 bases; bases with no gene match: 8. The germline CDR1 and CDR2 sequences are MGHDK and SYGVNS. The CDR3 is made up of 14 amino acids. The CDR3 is CASSTWTSLETQYF. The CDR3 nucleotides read TGTGCCAGCAGTACCTGGACTAGTCTTGAGACCCAGTACTTC. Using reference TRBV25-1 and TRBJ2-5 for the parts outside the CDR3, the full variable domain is EADIYQTPRYLVIGTGKKITLECSQTMGHDKMYWYQQDPGMELHLIHYSYGVNSTEKGDLSSESTVSRIRTEHFPLTLESARPSHTSQYLCASSTWTSLETQYFGPGTRLLVL.

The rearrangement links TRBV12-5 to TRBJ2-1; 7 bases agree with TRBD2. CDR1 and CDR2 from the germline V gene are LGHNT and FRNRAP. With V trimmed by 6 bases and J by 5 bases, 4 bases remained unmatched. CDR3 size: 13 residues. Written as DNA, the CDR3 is TGTGCTAGTGGAACCGGGACTAACAATGAGCAGTTCTTC. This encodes CASGTGTNNEQFF. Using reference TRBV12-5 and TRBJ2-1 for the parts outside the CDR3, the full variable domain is DARVTQTPRHKVTEMGQEVTMRCQPILGHNTVFWYRQTMMQGLELLAYFRNRAPLDDSGMPKDRFSAEMPDATLATLKIQPSEPRDSAVYFCASGTGTNNEQFFGPGTRLTVL.